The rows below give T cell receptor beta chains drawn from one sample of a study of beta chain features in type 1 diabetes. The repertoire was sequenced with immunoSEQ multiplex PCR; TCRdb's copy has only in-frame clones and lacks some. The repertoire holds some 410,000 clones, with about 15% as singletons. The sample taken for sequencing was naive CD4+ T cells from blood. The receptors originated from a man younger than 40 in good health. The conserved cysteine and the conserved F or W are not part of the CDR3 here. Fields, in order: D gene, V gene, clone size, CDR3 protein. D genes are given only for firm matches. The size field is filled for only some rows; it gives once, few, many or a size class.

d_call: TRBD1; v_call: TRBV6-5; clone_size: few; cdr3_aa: ASSPTGKNIQY
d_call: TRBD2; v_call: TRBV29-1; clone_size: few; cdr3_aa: ALGGGAKYTQY
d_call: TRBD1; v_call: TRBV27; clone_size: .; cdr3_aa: ASSQDRAGEQY
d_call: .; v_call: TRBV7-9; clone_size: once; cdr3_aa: ASSLGGGGSLH
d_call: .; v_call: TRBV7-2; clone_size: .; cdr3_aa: ASSLRNEKLF
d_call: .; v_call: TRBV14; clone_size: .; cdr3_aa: ASSQRITGNTGELF
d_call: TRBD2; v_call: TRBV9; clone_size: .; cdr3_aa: ASSVLAGGADTQY
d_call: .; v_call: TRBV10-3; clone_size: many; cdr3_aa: AISESVAVSYNEQF
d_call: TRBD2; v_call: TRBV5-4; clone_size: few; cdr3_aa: ASSWATSLKTQY
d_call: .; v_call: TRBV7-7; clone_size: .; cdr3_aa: ASSLDGSTGELF